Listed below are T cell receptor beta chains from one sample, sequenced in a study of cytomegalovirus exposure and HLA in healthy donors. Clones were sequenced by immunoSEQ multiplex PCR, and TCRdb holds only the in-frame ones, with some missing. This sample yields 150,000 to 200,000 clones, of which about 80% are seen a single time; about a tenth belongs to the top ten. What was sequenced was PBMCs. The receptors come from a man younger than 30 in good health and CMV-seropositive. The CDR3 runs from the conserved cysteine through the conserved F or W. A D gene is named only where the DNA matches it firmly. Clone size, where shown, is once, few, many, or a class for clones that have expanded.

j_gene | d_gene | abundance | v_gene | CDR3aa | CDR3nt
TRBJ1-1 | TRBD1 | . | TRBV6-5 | CASSYLGQRRTPEAFF | TGTGCCAGCAGTTACTTGGGACAGAGGCGGACGCCTGAAGCCTTCTTT
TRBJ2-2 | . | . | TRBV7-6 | CASSLAGAGELFF | TGTGCCAGCAGCTTAGCCGGGGCCGGGGAGCTGTTTTTT
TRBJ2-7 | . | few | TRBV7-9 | CASSPSNRPGYEQYF | TGTGCCAGCAGCCCCTCGAACAGACCCGGTTACGAGCAGTACTTC
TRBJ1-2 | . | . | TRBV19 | CASSMWSPMGGYTF | TGTGCCAGTAGTATGTGGAGTCCTATGGGTGGCTACACCTTC
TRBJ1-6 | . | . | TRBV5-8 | CASSLAGFSFSPLHF | TGTGCCAGCAGCTTGGCGGGGTTTTCGTTCTCACCCCTCCACTTT
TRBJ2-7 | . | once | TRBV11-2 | CASSLSPDSSYEQYF | TGTGCCAGCAGCCTTTCCCCCGACAGTTCCTACGAGCAGTACTTC
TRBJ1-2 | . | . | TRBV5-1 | CASSEEGNGYTF | TGCGCCAGCAGCGAGGAGGGGAATGGCTACACCTTC
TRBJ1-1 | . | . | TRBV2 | CASSEGGANTEAFF | TGTGCCAGCAGTGAGGGGGGGGCGAACACTGAAGCTTTCTTT
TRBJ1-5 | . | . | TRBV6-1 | CATLQGTLGQPQHF | TGTGCCACATTACAGGGAACGCTCGGGCAGCCCCAGCATTTT
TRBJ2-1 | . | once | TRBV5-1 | CASSLEPGYNEQFF | TGCGCCAGCAGCTTGGAGCCGGGGTACAATGAGCAGTTCTTC
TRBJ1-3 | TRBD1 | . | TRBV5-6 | CASSLFTGGSGNTIYF | TGTGCCAGCAGCTTGTTCACAGGGGGCAGTGGAAACACCATATATTTT
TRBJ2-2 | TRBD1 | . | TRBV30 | CAWGQGVNTGELFF | TGTGCCTGGGGACAGGGAGTGAACACCGGGGAGCTGTTTTTT
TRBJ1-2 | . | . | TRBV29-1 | CSAGERIGYTF | TGCAGCGCGGGTGAGAGGATAGGCTACACCTTC
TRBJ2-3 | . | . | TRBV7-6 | CAIGGPDTQYF | TGTGCCATTGGAGGGCCAGATACGCAGTATTTT
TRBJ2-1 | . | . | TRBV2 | CASSEKPGSYNEQFF | TGTGCCAGCAGTGAAAAGCCAGGCTCCTACAATGAGCAGTTCTTC
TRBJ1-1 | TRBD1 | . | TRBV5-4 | CASSLLAGGSEAFF | TGTGCCAGCAGCTTGCTGGCAGGGGGCTCCGAAGCTTTCTTT
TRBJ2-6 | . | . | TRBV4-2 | CASSQDRGSGANVLTF | TGTGCCAGCAGCCAAGACAGGGGCTCTGGGGCCAACGTCCTGACTTTC
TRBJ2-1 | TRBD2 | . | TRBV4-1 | CASSLTSGRDEQFF | TGCGCCAGCAGCTTGACTAGCGGGAGGGATGAGCAGTTCTTC
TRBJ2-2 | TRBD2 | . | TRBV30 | CAWSRGAGELFF | TGTGCCTGGAGTCGGGGGGCCGGGGAGCTGTTTTTT
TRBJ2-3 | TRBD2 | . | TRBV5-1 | CASSLGGLVGAKITDTQYF | TGCGCCAGCAGCTTGGGGGGACTAGTGGGGGCGAAGATCACAGATACGCAGTATTTT
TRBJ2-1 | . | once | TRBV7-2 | CASSLGQGTRNNEQFF | TGTGCCAGCAGCTTAGGCCAGGGTACGAGGAACAATGAGCAGTTCTTC
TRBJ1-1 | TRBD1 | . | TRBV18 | CASSPETGGTEAFF | TGTGCCAGCTCCCCCGAAACAGGGGGCACTGAAGCTTTCTTT
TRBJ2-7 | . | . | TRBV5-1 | CASSFYRSSYEQYF | TGCGCCAGCAGCTTTTACAGGAGCTCCTACGAGCAGTACTTC
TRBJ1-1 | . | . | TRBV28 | CASSEGGSNTEAFF | TGTGCCAGCAGCGAAGGGGGTTCGAACACTGAAGCTTTCTTT
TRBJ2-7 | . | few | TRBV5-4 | CASSLGDFNEQYF | TGTGCCAGCAGCTTGGGGGACTTCAACGAGCAGTACTTC
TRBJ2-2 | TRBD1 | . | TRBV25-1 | CASKADRESGELFF | TGTGCCAGCAAGGCGGACAGGGAGTCCGGGGAGCTGTTTTTT
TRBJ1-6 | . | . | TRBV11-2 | CASRQNPNSPLHF | TGTGCCAGCAGACAGAATCCTAATTCACCCCTCCACTTT
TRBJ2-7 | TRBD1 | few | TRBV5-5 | CASRDRAYEQYF | TGTGCCAGCAGAGACAGGGCCTACGAGCAGTACTTC
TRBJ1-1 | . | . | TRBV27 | CASSYQGTHTEAFF | TGTGCCAGCAGTTACCAGGGAACCCACACTGAAGCTTTCTTT
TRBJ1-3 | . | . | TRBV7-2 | CASSPGHFSGNTIYF | TGTGCCAGCAGCCCCGGACATTTCTCTGGAAACACCATATATTTT
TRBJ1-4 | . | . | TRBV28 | CASSPIDIRSNEKLFF | TGTGCCAGCAGTCCGATTGACATAAGGTCTAATGAAAAACTGTTTTTT
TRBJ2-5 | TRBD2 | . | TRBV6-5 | CASSAAGDLETQYF | TGTGCCAGCAGTGCAGCGGGAGACTTGGAGACCCAGTACTTC
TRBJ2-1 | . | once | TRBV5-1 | CASSLSESSSYNEQFF | TGCGCCAGCAGCTTGTCTGAGAGTAGCTCCTACAATGAGCAGTTCTTC
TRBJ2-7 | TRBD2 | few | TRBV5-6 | CASSHGSSSGSYEQYF | TGTGCCAGCAGCCATGGTAGCTCTAGCGGGTCCTACGAGCAGTACTTC
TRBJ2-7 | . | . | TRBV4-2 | CASSQDRGSYEQYF | TGTGCCAGCAGCCAGGATAGGGGGTCCTACGAGCAGTACTTC
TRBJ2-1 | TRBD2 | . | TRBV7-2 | CASSPPGGRLHNEQFF | TGTGCCAGCAGCCCTCCCGGCGGGAGGTTACACAATGAGCAGTTCTTC
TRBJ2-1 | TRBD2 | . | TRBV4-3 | CASSQDSGRASNEQFF | TGCGCCAGCAGCCAGGACAGCGGGAGGGCCTCCAATGAGCAGTTCTTC
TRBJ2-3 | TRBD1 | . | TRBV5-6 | CASSVGQADTQYF | TGTGCCAGCAGCGTAGGACAGGCAGATACGCAGTATTTT
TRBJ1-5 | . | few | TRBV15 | CATSRGTVNQPQHF | TGTGCCACCAGCAGAGGGACAGTGAATCAGCCCCAGCATTTT
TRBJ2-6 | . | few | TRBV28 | CASSPLSASGANVLTF | TGTGCCAGCAGCCCACTAAGTGCCTCTGGGGCCAACGTCCTGACTTTC
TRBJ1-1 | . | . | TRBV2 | CASSQSSMNTEAFF | TGTGCCAGCAGCCAATCATCCATGAACACTGAAGCTTTCTTT
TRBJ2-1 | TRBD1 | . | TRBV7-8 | CASSSTGVVVF | TGTGCCAGCAGCTCGACAGGGGTGGTGGTCTTC